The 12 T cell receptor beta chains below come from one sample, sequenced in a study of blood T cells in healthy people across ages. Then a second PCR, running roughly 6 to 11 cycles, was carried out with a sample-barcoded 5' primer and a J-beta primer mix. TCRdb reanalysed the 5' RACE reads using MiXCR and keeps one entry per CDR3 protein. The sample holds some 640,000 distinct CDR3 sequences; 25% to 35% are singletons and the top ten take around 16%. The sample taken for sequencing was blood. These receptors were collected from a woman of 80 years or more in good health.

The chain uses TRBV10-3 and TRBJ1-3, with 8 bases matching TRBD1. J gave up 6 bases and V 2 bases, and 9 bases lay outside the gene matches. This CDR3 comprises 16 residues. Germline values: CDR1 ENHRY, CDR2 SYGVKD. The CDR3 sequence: CAISEPQGAGENTIYF. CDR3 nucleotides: TGTGCCATCAGTGAGCCCCAGGGGGCCGGCGAAAACACCATATATTTT.

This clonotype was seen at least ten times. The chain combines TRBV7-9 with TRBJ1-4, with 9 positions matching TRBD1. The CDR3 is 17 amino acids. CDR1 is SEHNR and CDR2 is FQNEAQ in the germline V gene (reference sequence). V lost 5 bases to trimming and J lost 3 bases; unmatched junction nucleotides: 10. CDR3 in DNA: TGTGCCAGCAGCATGTCCGGGACAGGGTCGGCTAATGAAAAACTGTTTTTT. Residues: CASSMSGTGSANEKLFF.

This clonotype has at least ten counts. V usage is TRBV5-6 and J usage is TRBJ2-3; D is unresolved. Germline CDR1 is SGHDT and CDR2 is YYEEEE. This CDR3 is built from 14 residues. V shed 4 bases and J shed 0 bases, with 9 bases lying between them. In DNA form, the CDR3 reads TGTGCCAGCAGCGCGCGTGGTAGCACAGATACGCAGTATTTT. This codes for CASSARGSTDTQYF.

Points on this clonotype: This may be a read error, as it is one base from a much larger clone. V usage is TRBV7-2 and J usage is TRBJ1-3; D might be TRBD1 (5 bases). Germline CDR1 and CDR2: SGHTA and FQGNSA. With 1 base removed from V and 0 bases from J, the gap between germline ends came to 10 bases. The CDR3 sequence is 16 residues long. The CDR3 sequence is CASSLGVRGSGNTIYF. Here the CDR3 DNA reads TGTGCCAGCAGCTTAGGCGTTAGGGGCTCTGGAAACACCATATATTTT. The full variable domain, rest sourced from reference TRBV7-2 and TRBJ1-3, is GAGVSQSPSNKVTEKGKDVELRCDPISGHTALYWYRQSLGQGLEFLIYFQGNSAPDKSGLPSDRFSAERTGGSVSTLTIQRTQQEDSAVYLCASSLGVRGSGNTIYFGEGSWLTVV.

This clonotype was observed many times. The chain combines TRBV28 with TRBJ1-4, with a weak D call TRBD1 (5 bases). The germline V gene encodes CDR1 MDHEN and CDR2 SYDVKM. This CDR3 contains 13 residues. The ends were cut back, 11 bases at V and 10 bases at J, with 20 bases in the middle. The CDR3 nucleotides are TGTGCCTCCGGATTCCCCTCAAGGGGAAAACTGTTTTTT. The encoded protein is CASGFPSRGKLFF.

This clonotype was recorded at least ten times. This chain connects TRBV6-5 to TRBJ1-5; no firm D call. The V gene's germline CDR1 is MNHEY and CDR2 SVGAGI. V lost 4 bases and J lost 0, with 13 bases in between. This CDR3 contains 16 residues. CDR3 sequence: CASSSPTGFSNQPQHF. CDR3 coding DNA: TGTGCCAGCAGTTCTCCGACGGGTTTTAGCAATCAGCCCCAGCATTTT.

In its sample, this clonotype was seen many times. The CDR3 DNA sequence: TGCGCCAGCAGCCCTCGGTTGGCGGACTATGGCTACACCTTC. Its translation: CASSPRLADYGYTF. V is TRBV5-1 and J is TRBJ1-2; D is undetermined. The V end was cut by 4 bases, the J end by 3 bases, with 13 bases between. The germline CDR1 and CDR2 sequences are SGHRS and YFSETQ. The CDR3 has 14 residues.

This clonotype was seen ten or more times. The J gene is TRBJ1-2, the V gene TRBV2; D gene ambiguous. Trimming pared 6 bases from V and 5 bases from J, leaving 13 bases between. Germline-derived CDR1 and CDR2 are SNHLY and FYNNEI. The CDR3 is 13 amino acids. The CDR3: CASRPEGEYGYTF. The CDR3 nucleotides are TGTGCCAGCAGGCCGGAGGGAGAATATGGCTACACCTTC.

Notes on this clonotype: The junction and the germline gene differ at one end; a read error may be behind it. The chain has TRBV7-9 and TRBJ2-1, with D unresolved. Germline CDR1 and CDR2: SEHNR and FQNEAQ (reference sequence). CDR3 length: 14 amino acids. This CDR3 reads CASSFDDAVNVQFF. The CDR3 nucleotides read TGTGCCAGCAGCTTCGATGACGCCGTCAATGTGCAGTTCTTC.

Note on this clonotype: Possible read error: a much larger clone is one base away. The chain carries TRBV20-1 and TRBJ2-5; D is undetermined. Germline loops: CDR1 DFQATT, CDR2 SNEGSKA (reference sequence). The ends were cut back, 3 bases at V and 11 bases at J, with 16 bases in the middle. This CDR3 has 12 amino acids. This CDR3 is CSASDGRNEQYF. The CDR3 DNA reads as TGCAGTGCTAGCGACGGGCGGAATGAGCAGTACTTC.

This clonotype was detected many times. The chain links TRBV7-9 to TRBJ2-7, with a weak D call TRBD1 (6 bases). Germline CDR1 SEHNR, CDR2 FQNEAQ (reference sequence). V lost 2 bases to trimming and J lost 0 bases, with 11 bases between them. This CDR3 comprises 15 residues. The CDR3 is CASSLRGTGSYEQYF. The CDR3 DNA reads TGTGCCAGCAGCTTAAGGGGGACGGGCTCCTACGAGCAGTACTTC.

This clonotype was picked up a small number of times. The CDR3 coding sequence is TGTGCCAGCAGCACGGACAGCGGAGAAAAACTGTTTTTT. It yields the protein CASSTDSGEKLFF. The V gene is TRBV6-2 or TRBV6-3, the J gene TRBJ1-4, with TRBD1 as a possible D gene (6 bases). The ends were cut back, 6 bases at V and 8 bases at J, with 13 bases in the middle. The length of the CDR3 is 13 residues. CDR1 MNHEY and CDR2 SVGEGT come from the germline V gene.